One and the same sample provided the 22 T cell receptor beta chains below, sequenced in a study of CD8 T cells in ankylosing spondylitis. TCRdb processed the 5' RACE reads anew with MiXCR; each CDR3 protein has one entry. This table holds around 100,000 distinct CDR3 sequences, more than 20% found once. Sample: synovial fluid, either unsorted or a sorted T cell fraction (not recorded which). The source of these receptors is a male donor with ankylosing spondylitis.

There are a few counts of this clonotype. The chain carries TRBV15 and TRBJ2-2, with 12 nucleotides matching TRBD2. J was trimmed by 4 bases and V by 2 bases; bases with no gene match: 8. This CDR3 has 18 residues. In germline, CDR1 is LNHNV, CDR2 YYDKDF (reference sequence). CDR3 sequence: CATSRSRTSGKGTGELFF. CDR3 DNA: TGTGCCACCAGCAGATCGAGGACTAGCGGGAAGGGCACCGGGGAGCTGTTTTTT.

V and J are TRBV7-9 and TRBJ2-7, with 7 positions matching TRBD2. Germline CDR1 SEHNR, CDR2 FQNEAQ (reference sequence). Unmatched junction bases numbered 6, after V lost 5 bases and J lost 2 bases. This CDR3 contains 14 residues. The CDR3 loop reads CASSHRDYTYEQYF. In DNA, the CDR3 is TGTGCCAGCAGCCACCGGGACTACACCTACGAGCAGTACTTC.

This rearrangement joins TRBV28 to TRBJ1-1; D might be TRBD1 (5 bases). The CDR3 runs to 13 residues. The V end lost 6 bases, the J end lost 0 bases, and 8 bases lay between the germline ends. Per the germline V gene, CDR1 is MDHEN and CDR2 is SYDVKM. CDR3 in amino acids: CASSTGMNTEAFF. For the CDR3, the DNA is TGTGCCAGCAGCACAGGTATGAACACTGAAGCTTTCTTT.

The V and J genes are TRBV5-1 and TRBJ2-3; 14 positions match TRBD2. The junction had 4 bases not matched to a gene; V was cut back by 5 bases and J by 2 bases. The CDR3 runs 16 residues. The V gene's germline CDR1 is SGHRS and CDR2 YFSETQ. In DNA, the CDR3 is TGCGCCAGCAGTATGGGACTAGCGGGAGTCACAGATACGCAGTATTTT. This gives the protein CASSMGLAGVTDTQYF.

This clonotype has more than one count but fewer than ten. The chain is built from TRBV5-1 and TRBJ1-2; no clear D. The CDR3 runs 15 residues. The V and J ends lost 4 bases and 2 bases respectively, with 15 bases between them. Germline V gene data show CDR1 as SGHRS and CDR2 as YFSETQ. The CDR3 sequence: CASSQNVRVNYGYTF. Here the CDR3 DNA reads TGCGCCAGCAGCCAAAACGTGCGGGTGAACTATGGCTACACCTTC.

This clonotype is a singleton in its sample. CDR3 protein: CSARGTWGTDTQYF. The CDR3 bases are TGCAGTGCTAGGGGGACCTGGGGCACAGATACGCAGTATTTT. The V and J genes are TRBV20-1 and TRBJ2-3; either TRBD1 or TRBD2 may supply D (5 bases each). This CDR3 has 14 amino acids. The ends were cut back, 3 bases at V and 1 base at J, with 11 bases in the middle. From germline, CDR1 is DFQATT and CDR2 SNEGSKA (reference sequence).

This clonotype turned up a few times. The chain combines TRBV27 with TRBJ2-1, with D maybe TRBD1 (5 bases). V lost 3 bases and J lost 3, with 15 bases in between. Germline V gene sequence: CDR1 MNHEY, CDR2 SMNVEV (reference sequence). The CDR3 runs to 16 residues. Here the CDR3 reads CASSFGKTARYNEQFF. The CDR3 DNA reads as TGTGCCAGCAGTTTTGGTAAGACAGCCCGCTACAATGAGCAGTTCTTC.

This clonotype has a count of ten or more. The chain has TRBV20-1 and TRBJ2-5; D ambiguous. Deletions cut 0 bases from V and 1 base from J, with 9 bases between. The V gene's germline CDR1 is DFQATT and CDR2 SNEGSKA (reference sequence). The CDR3 has 14 residues. Here the CDR3 reads CSARDFRFQETQYF. The CDR3, as DNA: TGCAGTGCTAGAGATTTCCGGTTCCAAGAGACCCAGTACTTC.

The chain joins TRBV11-2 to TRBJ2-1; 10 positions agree with TRBD2. This CDR3 comprises 18 residues. Germline V lookup: CDR1 SGHAT, CDR2 FQNNGV. V gave up 5 bases and J gave up 9 bases; unmatched junction bases: 19. The CDR3 nucleotides are TGTGCCAGCAGCCCAGGCCCCCAGCGGGAGGGGGGGGCGAGTGAGCAGTTCTTC. Translating it yields CASSPGPQREGGASEQFF.

J is TRBJ1-1 and V is TRBV4-1; D gene unclear. V gave up 1 base and J gave up 0 bases, with 3 bases separating them. CDR3 length equals 13 residues. The germline V gene encodes CDR1 MGHRA and CDR2 YSYEKL. Here the CDR3 reads CASSQGVNTEAFF. CDR3 sequence (DNA): TGCGCCAGCAGCCAAGGGGTGAACACTGAAGCTTTCTTT.

This clonotype turned up a few times. CDR3 sequence reads: CASSLGRAYEQYV. For the CDR3, the DNA is TGTGCCAGCAGCCTCGGGAGGGCCTACGAGCAGTACGTC. The chain couples TRBV7-8 to TRBJ2-7, with 8 bases fitting TRBD2. Per the germline V gene, CDR1 is SGHVS and CDR2 is FQNEAQ. Germline trimming cut 5 bases from V and 2 bases from J; bases unmatched to any gene: 2. The CDR3 has 13 residues.

This chain joins TRBV19 and TRBJ2-1; TRBD2 aligns across 9 bases. V lost 0 bases, J lost 8 bases, and 2 bases stayed unmatched. CDR3 length: 14 residues. The germline V gene encodes CDR1 LNHDA and CDR2 SQIVND (reference sequence). The CDR3 coding sequence is TGTGCCAGTAGTATAGAGGGCGGGAGGGATGAGCAGTTCTTC. It encodes CASSIEGGRDEQFF.

The CDR3: CASSQGAGGQPQHF. CDR3 nucleotide sequence: TGTGCCAGCAGCCAAGGTGCCGGAGGTCAGCCCCAGCATTTT. The chain joins TRBV3-1 to TRBJ1-5; no clear D gene. The CDR3 runs 14 residues. Germline values: CDR1 LGHDT, CDR2 YNNKEL (reference sequence). V was clipped by 1 base and J by 6 bases, with 10 bases between them. The whole variable domain, filled in from reference TRBV3-1 and TRBJ1-5, reads DTAVSQTPKYLVTQMGNDKSIKCEQNLGHDTMYWYKQDSKKFLKIMFSYNNKELIINETVPNRFSPKSPDKAHLNLHINSLELGDSAVYFCASSQGAGGQPQHFGDGTRLSIL.

The rearrangement joins TRBV24-1 to TRBJ1-4; D not resolved. The CDR3 consists of 15 residues. V gave up 4 bases and J gave up 5 bases, with 13 bases separating them. Germline V gene sequence: CDR1 KGHDR, CDR2 SFDVKD. The CDR3 nucleotides read TGTGCCACCAGTGACTTCAGACTTTTGAATGAAAAACTGTTTTTT. This sequence encodes CATSDFRLLNEKLFF.

The chain joins TRBV10-2 to TRBJ1-5; possible D gene TRBD1, 5 bases. The CDR3 has 13 amino acids. Germline V gene sequence: CDR1 WSHSY, CDR2 SAAADI. V dropped 7 bases and J dropped 3 bases, with 10 bases sitting between them. This CDR3 reads CASNQGDNQPQHF. CDR3 in DNA: TGCGCCAGCAATCAGGGAGACAATCAGCCCCAGCATTTT.

This clonotype was seen a few times. V usage is TRBV2 and J usage is TRBJ1-5, with 10 positions matching TRBD1. CDR1 is SNHLY, CDR2 FYNNEI, per germline. With V trimmed by 6 bases and J by 3 bases, 5 bases remained unmatched. The length of the CDR3 is 15 residues. CDR3 residues: CASSKGQGSNQPQHF. The CDR3 DNA follows: TGTGCCAGCAGCAAGGGACAGGGGTCCAATCAGCCCCAGCATTTT.

This chain uses TRBV12-3 or TRBV12-4 with TRBJ2-2; TRBD2 is a possible D gene (6 bases). The CDR3 has 16 amino acids. V lost 2 bases and J lost 2, with 12 bases in between. The CDR3 DNA follows: TGTGCCAGCAGTTTACGGAGGGAGTACAACACCGGGGAGCTGTTTTTT. This sequence encodes CASSLRREYNTGELFF.

This chain uses TRBV7-9 with TRBJ2-3; D remains unclear. From germline, CDR1 is SEHNR and CDR2 FQNEAQ (reference sequence). CDR3 size: 13 residues. Trimming pared 6 bases from V and 5 bases from J, leaving 12 bases between. This chain's CDR3 is CASSFSVGDTQYF. The CDR3 DNA sequence: TGTGCCAGCAGTTTCTCGGTGGGAGATACGCAGTATTTT.

This clonotype has a count of ten or more. The chain links TRBV7-9 to TRBJ2-5; D not resolved. The CDR3 consists of 13 residues. The germline V and J ends were trimmed by 0 bases and 5 bases, with 7 bases remaining between them. CDR1 SEHNR and CDR2 FQNEAQ come from the germline V gene (reference sequence). CDR3 in amino acids: CASSLAGSETQYF. For the CDR3, the DNA is TGTGCCAGCAGCTTAGCGGGATCGGAGACCCAGTACTTC.

The V call is TRBV15, the J call TRBJ1-2; perhaps TRBD1 as D (6 bases). V dropped 5 bases and J dropped 2 bases, with 15 bases sitting between them. The CDR3 covers 15 residues. Germline V gene lookup returns CDR1 LNHNV and CDR2 YYDKDF (reference sequence). CDR3 in amino acids: CATSGGLQGNYGYTF. The CDR3 DNA reads TGTGCCACCAGCGGCGGATTACAGGGCAACTATGGCTACACCTTC.

The chain uses TRBV10-3 and TRBJ2-5; D might be TRBD1 or TRBD2, each matching 6 bases. The germline V gene has CDR1 ENHRY and CDR2 SYGVKD. The CDR3 length is 16 residues. V was pared by 2 bases and J by 0 bases, with 13 bases between. In DNA form, the CDR3 reads TGTGCCATCAGTGAGAGGAGGGGGAGTTACCAAGAGACCCAGTACTTC. It encodes CAISERRGSYQETQYF.

This clonotype was found a few times. The genes are TRBV6-1 and TRBJ2-1, with 14 bases lining up with TRBD2. The CDR3 has 16 residues. Unmatched junction bases numbered 7, after V lost 5 bases and J lost 7 bases. CDR1 is MNHNS and CDR2 is SASEGT in the germline V gene. Written as DNA, the CDR3 is TGTGCCAGCAGTCTGGGGACTAGCGGGAGTATAAATGAGCAGTTCTTC. Amino acids: CASSLGTSGSINEQFF.